The next 29 T cell receptor beta chains were all read from a single sample in a study of blood T cells in healthy people across ages (dated by TCRdb to 2015 to 2017). The protocol used for the library was 5' RACE. The sequencer was an Illumina HiSeq 2500. A second PCR of about 6 to 11 cycles was performed with a sample-barcoded 5' primer and a J-beta primer mix. TCRdb trimmed public reads at Q25 via fastp, called clones via MiXCR and kept in-frame beta chains. Rows are combined by CDR3 protein, so each entry shows the most common genes and DNA. In all, the sample holds 850,000 or so distinct CDR3 sequences, and around 30% of those were seen once. 17% of the sample is held by the ten biggest clonotypes. Sample: blood. The receptors come from a woman older than 75 in good health.

The table lists this clonotype with many counts. The CDR3 here is CSATPYVGPDTQYF. The DNA for the CDR3 is TGCAGTGCTACACCATACGTAGGGCCAGATACGCAGTATTTT. The J gene is TRBJ2-3, the V gene TRBV20-1; D gene uncertain. Trimming removed 4 bases at V and 4 bases at J, with 15 bases between. This CDR3 is built from 14 residues. Germline V lookup: CDR1 DFQATT, CDR2 SNEGSKA (reference sequence).

The V call is TRBV15, the J call TRBJ1-3; no clear D gene. V shed 1 base and J shed 1 base, with 14 bases lying between them. Germline V lookup: CDR1 LNHNV, CDR2 YYDKDF (reference sequence). There are 17 residues in the CDR3. The CDR3 loop reads CATSRGKTGSSGNTIYF. CDR3 DNA sequence: TGTGCCACCAGCAGAGGGAAAACGGGGTCATCTGGAAACACCATATATTTT. The full variable domain, completed using reference TRBV15 and TRBJ1-3, is DAMVIQNPRYQVTQFGKPVTLSCSQTLNHNVMYWYQQKSSQAPKLLFHYYDKDFNNEADTPDNFQSRRPNTSFCFLDIRSPGLGDTAMYLCATSRGKTGSSGNTIYFGEGSWLTVV.

This clonotype was recorded a few times. The V and J genes are TRBV20-1 and TRBJ1-5; TRBD1 agrees at 9 bases. V dropped 4 bases and J dropped 0; count of bases not matched to a gene: 10. CDR1 and CDR2 (germline): DFQATT, SNEGSKA (reference sequence). The length of the CDR3 is 17 residues. The DNA of the CDR3 is TGCAGTGCTAAATTGACAGGGGGTCGGTATAGCAATCAGCCCCAGCATTTT. Amino acid sequence: CSAKLTGGRYSNQPQHF.

This clonotype has ten or more counts. The rearrangement joins TRBV7-2 to TRBJ2-6; D is perhaps TRBD2 (6 bases). The CDR3 contains 18 residues. Germline CDR1 SGHTA, CDR2 FQGNSA. Trimming removed 5 bases at V and 0 bases at J, with 17 bases between. The CDR3 coding sequence is TGTGCCAGCAGCCCATCCGGGACTCGGCACTCTGGGGCCAACGTCCTGACTTTC. Translating it yields CASSPSGTRHSGANVLTF. Full variable domain (remainder filled in from reference TRBV7-2 and TRBJ2-6): GAGVSQSPSNKVTEKGKDVELRCDPISGHTALYWYRQSLGQGLEFLIYFQGNSAPDKSGLPSDRFSAERTGGSVSTLTIQRTQQEDSAVYLCASSPSGTRHSGANVLTFGAGSRLTVL.

The chain couples TRBV9 to TRBJ2-1; 8 bases are a match to TRBD2. Trimming at V came to 2 bases and at J to 3 bases, leaving 1 base not matched to a gene. Germline V gene data show CDR1 as SGDLS and CDR2 as YYNGEE. The length of the CDR3 is 14 residues. This CDR3 reads CASSVSGVYNEQFF. The CDR3 nucleotides read TGTGCCAGCAGCGTTAGCGGGGTCTACAATGAGCAGTTCTTC. The whole variable domain, filled in from reference TRBV9 and TRBJ2-1, reads DSGVTQTPKHLITATGQRVTLRCSPRSGDLSVYWYQQSLDQGLQFLIQYYNGEERAKGNILERFSAQQFPDLHSELNLSSLELGDSALYFCASSVSGVYNEQFFGPGTRLTVL.

This clonotype was recorded a few times. The rearrangement joins TRBV18 to TRBJ2-1; 7 nucleotides align to TRBD2. The V and J ends lost 0 bases and 6 bases, in that order; junction bases with no gene match: 5. The CDR3 consists of 15 residues. Germline-derived CDR1 and CDR2 are KGHSH and LQKENI. CDR3 nucleotides: TGTGCCAGCTCACCACCAGGCTCTAGCGGCAATGAGCAGTTCTTC. Encoded protein: CASSPPGSSGNEQFF.

This clonotype has at least ten counts. The chain links TRBV20-1 to TRBJ1-2; 7 nucleotides line up with TRBD1. CDR1 and CDR2 from the germline V gene are DFQATT and SNEGSKA (reference sequence). The CDR3 loop spans 12 amino acids. Germline trimming cut 2 bases from V and 6 bases from J; bases unmatched to any gene: 3. The CDR3 loop reads CSARRDSNGYTF. CDR3 sequence (DNA): TGCAGTGCTAGACGGGACAGTAATGGCTACACCTTC.

The J gene is TRBJ1-1, the V gene TRBV5-1, with D perhaps TRBD1 (6 bases). CDR3 length equals 14 residues. Germline CDR1 is SGHRS and CDR2 is YFSETQ. V lost 2 bases, J lost 3 bases, and 11 bases lay in between. The CDR3 DNA reads as TGCGCCAGCAGCTTTGACCAGGGGTACACTGAAGCTTTCTTT. Its protein is CASSFDQGYTEAFF. The variable domain in full, completed from reference TRBV5-1 and TRBJ1-1, reads KAGVTQTPRYLIKTRGQQVTLSCSPISGHRSVSWYQQTPGQGLQFLFEYFSETQRNKGNFPGRFSGRQFSNSRSEMNVSTLELGDSALYLCASSFDQGYTEAFFGQGTRLTVV.

As to this clonotype: This may be a read error, as it is one base from a much larger clone. The V gene is TRBV10-2, the J gene TRBJ1-2; D is uncertain. Germline V CDR1 and CDR2: WSHSY, SAAADI. There are 14 residues in the CDR3. This CDR3 reads CASSDSKGLYGCTF. The CDR3 DNA follows: TGCGCCAGCAGCGACTCCAAGGGCCTCTATGGCTGCACCTTC.

A few counts support this clonotype. The chain is built from TRBV6-1 and TRBJ1-3; D remains unclear. Germline lookup yields CDR1 MNHNS and CDR2 SASEGT. The CDR3 totals 14 residues. Trimming stripped 3 bases from V and 0 bases from J, with 6 bases between. Here the CDR3 DNA reads TGTGCCAGCAGTGATTGGCTCTCTGGAAACACCATATATTTT. As protein: CASSDWLSGNTIYF.

The chain is built from TRBV7-2 and TRBJ1-3, with D possibly matching TRBD1 (5 bases). The germline CDR1 and CDR2 sequences are SGHTA and FQGNSA. The CDR3 covers 16 residues. V was pared by 3 bases and J by 0 bases, with 12 bases between. The CDR3 nucleotides read TGTGCCAGCAGCTTTTCGGGGCCCAGCTCTGGAAACACCATATATTTT. Its translation is CASSFSGPSSGNTIYF.

This clonotype appeared many times. The rearrangement joins TRBV4-3 to TRBJ2-6, with D tentatively TRBD2 (5 bases). The germline gives CDR1 LGHNA, CDR2 YSLEER. Trimming took 4 bases from V and 1 from J, leaving 17 bases between them. The CDR3 runs 18 residues. CDR3 amino acids: CASSRTFTGSSGANVLTF. The CDR3 coding sequence is TGCGCCAGCAGCCGAACATTTACGGGATCTTCTGGGGCCAACGTCCTGACTTTC.

Comment on this clonotype: At one end the junction does not follow the germline gene, possibly because of a read error. The chain joins TRBV7-2 to TRBJ2-2; tentative D call: TRBD2 (5 bases). Germline loops: CDR1 SGHTA, CDR2 FQGNSA. This CDR3 spans 15 amino acids. In DNA form, the CDR3 reads TGTGCCAGCAGCTTACGGGTGGAGAACACCGGGGAGCGGTTTTTT. It specifies CASSLRVENTGERFF.

This clonotype was seen at least ten times. V and J are TRBV21-1 and TRBJ2-7. TRBV21-1 is flagged as a pseudogene. This CDR3 region has 14 residues. Here the CDR3 reads CASSKGRMTYEQYF. The DNA of the CDR3 is TGTGCCAGCAGCAAAGGGCGGATGACCTACGAGCAGTACTTC.

This clonotype was counted many times. This chain connects TRBV6-2 or TRBV6-3 to TRBJ2-1; 8 bases agree with TRBD2. The germline gives CDR1 MNHEY, CDR2 SVGEGT. The V segment lost 6 bases and the J segment 6 bases; nucleotides outside the gene matches: 7. The CDR3 loop spans 14 amino acids. The CDR3 sequence is CASSHAGTSNEQFF. The CDR3 nucleotides are TGTGCCAGCAGCCACGCTGGGACTAGCAATGAGCAGTTCTTC.

This clonotype was counted only a few times. This sequence joins TRBV2 and TRBJ1-4; TRBD1 might be the D (5 bases). This CDR3 has 13 residues. With 7 bases removed from V and 8 bases from J, the gap between germline ends came to 14 bases. Germline V lookup: CDR1 SNHLY, CDR2 FYNNEI. Written as DNA, the CDR3 is TGTGCCAGCATTCAAGGGACTCGGGAAAAACTGTTTTTT. This codes for CASIQGTREKLFF.

In regard to this clonotype: This may come from a read error, since a much larger clone is one base off. The V gene is TRBV3-1, the J gene TRBJ2-6; possibly TRBD2 for D (5 bases). This CDR3 contains 19 residues. The V gene's germline CDR1 is LGHDT and CDR2 YNNKEL (reference sequence). V was pared by 1 base and J by 0 bases, with 16 bases between. DNA of the CDR3: TGTGCCAGCAGCCAAGTTGGGCACGGGGAGCACTCTGGGGCCAACGTCCTGACTTTC. This translates into CASSQVGHGEHSGANVLTF.

Written as DNA, the CDR3 is TGTGCCAGCAGTTACTCGGCTCCAGGGAGCGGAGAGACCCAGTACTTC. Protein sequence: CASSYSAPGSGETQYF. The V gene is TRBV6-5, the J gene TRBJ2-5, with D possibly called TRBD1 or TRBD2 (5 bases each). CDR1 and CDR2 (germline): MNHEY, SVGAGI. The CDR3 is 16 amino acids. The germline V and J ends were trimmed by 0 bases and 4 bases, with 15 bases remaining between them.

In this sample, this clonotype turned up many times. The chain joins TRBV7-9 to TRBJ1-1, with D possibly being TRBD1 (5 bases). CDR3 length equals 14 residues. The germline V gene encodes CDR1 SEHNR and CDR2 FQNEAQ (reference sequence). V was trimmed by 3 bases and J by 2 bases, leaving 10 bases between them. In DNA, the CDR3 is TGTGCCAGCAGCTTCCGGGGGTCAAACACTGAAGCTTTCTTT. Translating gives CASSFRGSNTEAFF.

With regard to this clonotype: This sequence may be a read error, since a much larger clone differs from it by one base. The chain couples TRBV21-1 to TRBJ2-5; the table's D call TRBD1 went unverified against the DNA. TRBV21-1 is an annotated pseudogene. This CDR3 has 14 residues. The CDR3 nucleotides read TGTGCCAGCAGCAAGTCGGGCGGTAACAATGAGCAGTACTTC. Translation gives CASSKSGGNNEQYF.

Many counts were recorded for this clonotype. V is TRBV9 and J is TRBJ2-5; 8 bases fit TRBD1. The germline gives CDR1 SGDLS, CDR2 YYNGEE. The CDR3 totals 14 residues. V was pared by 4 bases and J by 1 base, with 3 bases of the junction left unmatched. This CDR3 is CASSPDRGQETQYF. The CDR3, as DNA: TGTGCCAGCAGCCCCGACAGGGGCCAAGAGACCCAGTACTTC.

This clonotype appeared a few times. The V gene is TRBV18, the J gene TRBJ2-5; tentative D call: TRBD2 (5 bases). Trimming removed 2 bases from V and 2 bases from J, with 15 bases in between. Germline V gene lookup returns CDR1 KGHSH and CDR2 LQKENI. The CDR3 runs to 16 residues. CDR3: CASSPLSPGMQETQYF. The CDR3, as DNA: TGTGCCAGCTCACCATTGTCCCCCGGGATGCAAGAGACCCAGTACTTC.

The gene calls are TRBV11-2 and TRBJ2-1; 9 bases align to TRBD1. Trimming at V came to 1 base and at J to 6 bases, leaving 7 bases not matched to a gene. CDR3 length equals 16 residues. Germline V lookup: CDR1 SGHAT, CDR2 FQNNGV. The DNA for the CDR3 is TGTGCCAGCAGCTTAGTTTCGGGACAGGGTCCCAATGAGCAGTTCTTC. This translates into CASSLVSGQGPNEQFF.

This clonotype was counted many times. J is TRBJ2-5 and V is TRBV20-1; the D gene could be TRBD1 or TRBD2 (5 bases each). This CDR3 is built from 15 residues. V gave up 0 bases and J gave up 2 bases, with 13 bases separating them. Germline V CDR1 and CDR2: DFQATT, SNEGSKA (reference sequence). In DNA, the CDR3 is TGCAGTGCTAGAGAGTTCAGCTGGGGGCAAGAGACCCAGTACTTC. Encoded protein: CSAREFSWGQETQYF.

The chain links TRBV20-1 to TRBJ1-2; 7 bases are shared with TRBD1. Germline V gives CDR1 DFQATT, CDR2 SNEGSKA (reference sequence). Germline trimming cut 4 bases from V and 8 bases from J; bases unmatched to any gene: 10. The length of the CDR3 is 13 residues. CDR3 region: CSATIQGFGGYTF. The CDR3 DNA reads TGCAGTGCTACCATACAGGGGTTCGGGGGCTACACCTTC.

As to this clonotype: Possible read error: a much larger clone is one base away. V usage is TRBV27 and J usage is TRBJ2-7; tentative D call: TRBD1 (6 bases). Germline-derived CDR1 and CDR2 are MNHEY and SMNVEV (reference sequence). The CDR3 is 18 residues long. The CDR3 region is CAGSLRPIATGEAYEQYF. The CDR3 DNA is TGTGCCGGCAGTTTACGTCCTATCGCGACAGGTGAAGCCTACGAGCAGTACTTC.

Many counts were recorded for this clonotype. The rearrangement links TRBV7-2 to TRBJ2-5; TRBD1 is a possible D gene (5 bases). With 1 base removed from V and 5 bases from J, the gap between germline ends came to 11 bases. CDR1 is SGHTA, CDR2 FQGNSA, per germline. The CDR3 extends over 14 amino acids. CDR3 in amino acids: CASSLGPKGETQYF. The CDR3 nucleotides read TGTGCCAGCAGCTTAGGCCCCAAGGGGGAGACCCAGTACTTC.

This clonotype was seen only a few times. At one end, the junction sequence differs from germline, possibly due to a read error. The chain joins TRBV4-3 to TRBJ2-3, with 8 bases fitting TRBD1. CDR1 is LGHNA and CDR2 is YSLEER in the germline V gene. This CDR3 spans 14 amino acids. The CDR3 loop is CASSQDDGRDRLGF. CDR3 nucleotide sequence: TGCGCCAGCAGCCAAGACGACGGCCGGGACAGGTTGGGTTTT.

The rearrangement uses TRBV3-1 and TRBJ1-2; 9 bases are shared with TRBD1. V lost 1 base, J lost 4 bases, and 7 bases stayed unmatched. The length of the CDR3 is 16 residues. Germline CDR1 LGHDT, CDR2 YNNKEL (reference sequence). The chain's CDR3 is CASSQGPWTGAYGYTF. In DNA form, the CDR3 reads TGTGCCAGCAGCCAAGGTCCCTGGACAGGGGCCTATGGCTACACCTTC.